One and the same sample provided the 24 T cell receptor beta chains below, sequenced in a study of CD8 T cells in ankylosing spondylitis. TCRdb analysed the 5' RACE reads with MiXCR anew, one entry per CDR3 protein. The sample carries around 150,000 distinct CDR3 sequences, around 10% recorded once. The sequenced material came from blood, either unsorted or a sorted T cell fraction (not recorded which). The receptors shown here come from a male donor with ankylosing spondylitis or in good health (not recorded which).

At least ten counts were recorded for this clonotype. This chain joins TRBV12-3 or TRBV12-4 and TRBJ2-1; a possible D gene is TRBD2 (6 bases). CDR3 length: 14 amino acids. V shed 5 bases and J shed 3 bases, with 11 bases lying between them. CDR3 in amino acids: CASSHRDFYNEQFF. CDR3 DNA sequence: TGTGCCAGCAGTCACCGGGACTTCTACAATGAGCAGTTCTTC.

This clonotype was observed at least ten times. This chain links TRBV6-5 with TRBJ2-5, with TRBD1 matching over 8 bases. After removal of 3 bases from V and 5 bases from J, the junction contained 11 bases not matched to a gene. The CDR3 has 16 residues. Per the germline V gene, CDR1 is MNHEY and CDR2 is SVGAGI. DNA for the CDR3: TGTGCCAGCAGTTATTTACGGACAGGGCCGATGGAGACCCAGTACTTC. As protein: CASSYLRTGPMETQYF.

This clonotype was seen repeatedly, ten times or more. This sequence joins TRBV20-1 and TRBJ1-6, with 8 bases aligning to TRBD1. The ends lost 5 bases at V and 10 bases at J; junction bases unmatched: 7. Germline loops: CDR1 DFQATT, CDR2 SNEGSKA (reference sequence). CDR3 size: 13 residues. The CDR3 nucleotides are TGCAGTGCTTTCGGACAGGGACGGTCACCCCTCCACTTT. Translating gives CSAFGQGRSPLHF.

There are many counts of this clonotype. V gene TRBV28 combines with J gene TRBJ2-5, with D maybe TRBD2 (5 bases). The CDR3 extends over 15 amino acids. Trimming cost V 5 bases and J 2 bases, with 15 bases left between them. The germline gives CDR1 MDHEN, CDR2 SYDVKM. Written as DNA, the CDR3 is TGTGCCAGCAGTACTAGGGTGACTGTTCAAGAGACCCAGTACTTC. It codes for CASSTRVTVQETQYF.

This clonotype has ten or more counts. J is TRBJ2-2 and V is TRBV16; tentative D call: TRBD2 (5 bases). The CDR3 consists of 13 residues. Germline assignment: CDR1 KGHSY and CDR2 FQNENV. Trimming stripped 6 bases from V and 5 bases from J, with 10 bases between. The CDR3 DNA reads as TGTGCCAGCAGTGGGAGCAGGACCGGGGAGCTGTTTTTT. Translation gives CASSGSRTGELFF. The full variable domain, completed using reference TRBV16 and TRBJ2-2, is GEEVAQTPKHLVRGEGQKAKLYCAPIKGHSYVFWYQQVLKNEFKFLISFQNENVFDETGMPKERFSAKCLPNSPCSLEIQATKLEDSAVYFCASSGSRTGELFFGEGSRLTVL.

The sample holds many counts of this clonotype. The chain is built from TRBV12-3 or TRBV12-4 and TRBJ2-1; D is possibly TRBD1 (5 bases). V lost 3 bases and J 2 bases, leaving 11 bases between the germline ends. The CDR3 consists of 15 residues. The CDR3 protein is CASSFGRVAYNEQFF. The CDR3 coding sequence is TGTGCCAGCAGTTTCGGCAGGGTGGCCTACAATGAGCAGTTCTTC.

At least ten counts were recorded for this clonotype. The V and J genes are TRBV6-6 and TRBJ1-1; TRBD1 matches 7 bases. V gave up 5 bases and J gave up 6 bases; unmatched junction bases: 6. There are 13 residues in the CDR3. Germline CDR1 reads MNHNY; CDR2 reads SVGAGI (reference sequence). CDR3 DNA: TGTGCCAGCAGTGTGACAGGGAATTCTGAAGCTTTCTTT. This translates into CASSVTGNSEAFF.

This clonotype has only a few counts. The rearrangement joins TRBV7-8 to TRBJ1-1; D gene uncertain. This CDR3 has 13 amino acids. V was cut by 1 base and J by 6 bases, with 9 bases left in between. Per the germline V gene, CDR1 is SGHVS and CDR2 is FQNEAQ. CDR3 sequence: CASSLGRNAEAFF. The CDR3 DNA follows: TGTGCCAGCAGCTTAGGGCGGAATGCTGAAGCTTTCTTT.

Ten or more counts support this clonotype. The V and J genes are TRBV15 and TRBJ2-7; 9 bases fit TRBD1. This CDR3 is 16 amino acids long. V was clipped by 0 bases and J by 2 bases; unmatched bases: 5. Germline-derived CDR1 and CDR2 are LNHNV and YYDKDF (reference sequence). The CDR3 is CATSRDRTGVAYEQYF. Written as DNA, the CDR3 is TGTGCCACCAGCAGAGATAGGACAGGGGTAGCCTACGAGCAGTACTTC.

In regard to this clonotype: A much larger clone lies one base from this, so it may be a read error. This sequence joins TRBV7-8 and TRBJ2-1, with D perhaps TRBD1 or TRBD2 (6 bases each). V dropped 6 bases and J dropped 2 bases, with 17 bases sitting between them. Looked up from germline, CDR1 is SGHVS and CDR2 is FQNEAQ. The CDR3 extends over 16 amino acids. CDR3: CASRSGAGSPYNEQFF. CDR3 DNA: TGTGCCAGCAGGTCAGGGGCGGGATCGCCCTACAATGAGCAGTTCTTC.

V usage is TRBV7-9 and J usage is TRBJ2-3; the D is unclear. The CDR3 length is 13 residues. Trimming stripped 7 bases from V and 11 bases from J, with 19 bases between. CDR1 is SEHNR and CDR2 is FQNEAQ in the germline V gene (reference sequence). CDR3 sequence: CASTVFPDPVQYF. In DNA form, the CDR3 reads TGTGCCAGCACCGTATTTCCCGACCCGGTGCAGTATTTT.

This clonotype was picked up a small number of times. This chain uses TRBV11-2 with TRBJ2-3; D uncertain. This CDR3 is built from 14 residues. Deletions cut 5 bases from V and 0 bases from J, with 9 bases between. From germline, CDR1 is SGHAT and CDR2 FQNNGV. CDR3 amino acids: CASSPGPSTDTQYF. The CDR3 coding sequence is TGTGCCAGCAGCCCCGGTCCTAGCACAGATACGCAGTATTTT.

This clonotype was observed at least ten times. The genes are TRBV5-1 and TRBJ1-1; D remains unclear. V shed 0 bases and J shed 4 bases, with 10 bases lying between them. The CDR3 is 14 amino acids. Germline V gives CDR1 SGHRS, CDR2 YFSETQ. This chain's CDR3 is CASSLENSGTEAFF. Here the CDR3 DNA reads TGCGCCAGCAGCTTGGAAAATTCGGGCACTGAAGCTTTCTTT.

This clonotype was observed at least ten times. The chain carries TRBV29-1 and TRBJ2-7, with TRBD1 matching 8 bases. Germline-derived CDR1 and CDR2 are SQVTM and ANQGSEA. The CDR3 is 14 amino acids. J lost 3 bases, V lost 0 bases, and 4 bases had no gene match. The CDR3 DNA sequence: TGCAGCGTTGAAGACGAAGGACAGGGCTACGAGCAGTACTTC. Translating it yields CSVEDEGQGYEQYF.

In its sample, this clonotype was seen many times. The chain links TRBV29-1 to TRBJ1-4; D perhaps matches TRBD1 (6 bases). Germline V lookup: CDR1 SQVTM, CDR2 ANQGSEA. Trimming removed 5 bases from V and 7 bases from J, with 14 bases in between. This CDR3 spans 13 amino acids. CDR3 protein: CSVRQGRGEKLFF. The CDR3 nucleotides are TGCAGCGTTAGGCAGGGGCGCGGTGAAAAACTGTTTTTT.

This sequence joins TRBV27 and TRBJ2-2, with D tentatively TRBD1 (5 bases). The length of the CDR3 is 12 residues. Deletions cut 5 bases from V and 8 bases from J, with 9 bases between. Germline CDR1 is MNHEY and CDR2 is SMNVEV (reference sequence). CDR3 sequence (DNA): TGTGCCAGCAGTCAGGGTTTGGGGGAGCTGTTTTTT. Residues: CASSQGLGELFF.

There are a few counts of this clonotype. The V gene is TRBV24-1, the J gene TRBJ2-3, with 14 bases aligning to TRBD2. V shed 2 bases and J 7 bases; nucleotides not matched to a gene: 4. Per the germline V gene, CDR1 is KGHDR and CDR2 is SFDVKD. The CDR3 covers 16 residues. CDR3 region: CATSDSTSGGANTQYF. The DNA of the CDR3 is TGTGCCACCAGTGATTCGACTAGCGGGGGGGCAAATACGCAGTATTTT.

This clonotype was counted at least ten times. The rearrangement joins TRBV12-3 or TRBV12-4 to TRBJ2-3, with a weak D call TRBD2 (5 bases). The length of the CDR3 is 15 residues. V was shortened by 0 bases and J by 0 bases, with 7 bases between the two germline ends. The DNA of the CDR3 is TGTGCCAGCAGTTTAGCCCCGGGAAGCACAGATACGCAGTATTTT. Encoded protein: CASSLAPGSTDTQYF.

This chain joins TRBV7-9 and TRBJ1-2; 9 bases agree with TRBD1. The germline CDR1 and CDR2 sequences are SEHNR and FQNEAQ (reference sequence). The CDR3 has 15 amino acids. The junction had 6 bases not matched to a gene; V was cut back by 1 base and J by 6 bases. CDR3 in amino acids: CASSLGQGGSDGYTF. The CDR3 DNA reads as TGTGCCAGCAGCTTAGGACAGGGGGGCTCAGATGGCTACACCTTC. The full variable domain, completed using reference TRBV7-9 and TRBJ1-2, is DTGVSQNPRHKITKRGQNVTFRCDPISEHNRLYWYRQTLGQGPEFLTYFQNEAQLEKSRLLSDRFSAERPKGSFSTLEIQRTEQGDSAMYLCASSLGQGGSDGYTFGSGTRLTVV.

The gene calls are TRBV10-1 and TRBJ2-2, with 10 bases that match TRBD2. The V gene end was trimmed by 6 bases and the J gene end by 6 bases; junction bases not matched to a gene: 10. The CDR3 extends over 16 amino acids. CDR1 is WNHNN and CDR2 is SYGVQD in the germline V gene (reference sequence). CDR3 residues: CASSELAGRGSGELFF. The CDR3 coding sequence is TGCGCCAGCAGCGAACTAGCGGGGAGAGGTTCCGGGGAGCTGTTTTTT.

In its sample, this clonotype was seen many times. This rearrangement joins TRBV6-1 to TRBJ1-1, with D perhaps matching TRBD1 (5 bases). Germline CDR1 reads MNHNS; CDR2 reads SASEGT. Trimming took off 6 bases at V and 3 bases at J, with 14 bases between the two ends. The CDR3 spans 14 residues. The CDR3 DNA sequence: TGTGCCAGCAGACCCCCGGGAGGGGACACTGAAGCTTTCTTT. It yields the protein CASRPPGGDTEAFF.

There are many counts of this clonotype. CDR3: CASRQGRVTSNQPQHF. The CDR3 DNA reads as TGTGCCAGCAGACAGGGAAGAGTTACGAGCAATCAGCCCCAGCATTTT. The chain is built from TRBV27 and TRBJ1-5, with a possible D match to TRBD1 (6 bases). Trimming left V 6 bases short and J 1 base short, with 16 bases between. The CDR3 sequence is 16 residues long. Germline loops: CDR1 MNHEY, CDR2 SMNVEV (reference sequence).

This clonotype showed up just a few times. The chain employs TRBV12-3 or TRBV12-4 and TRBJ2-3; perhaps TRBD2 as D (5 bases). Trimming pared 6 bases from V and 0 bases from J, leaving 13 bases between. The length of the CDR3 is 15 residues. CDR3 bases: TGTGCCAGCAGCCCGACAAGGACTAGCACAGATACGCAGTATTTT. It codes for CASSPTRTSTDTQYF.

This clonotype was observed many times. The chain is built from TRBV27 and TRBJ2-1; 7 bases are a match to TRBD1. Germline CDR1 and CDR2: MNHEY and SMNVEV (reference sequence). This CDR3 has 13 amino acids. V gave up 5 bases and J gave up 7 bases; unmatched junction bases: 5. The CDR3 sequence: CASSSRQGNEQFF. CDR3 in DNA: TGTGCCAGCAGTAGTCGACAGGGTAATGAGCAGTTCTTC.